This T cell receptor beta chain was captured by sequencing in a study of T cell responses to AZD1222 COVID-19 vaccine. The V end was cut by 3 bases, the J end by 14 bases, with 11 bases between. The CDR3 extends over 12 amino acids. This clone was detected only a few times. The antigen is undetermined. The data were produced by immunoSEQ multiplex PCR, yet TCRdb's version contains in-frame clones alone and is incomplete. The top ten hold over 2.5% of the sample, which has approximately 150,000 clones, roughly 90% seen once. General observations from the study: When two AZD1222 doses had been given, Spike-specific TCR breadth and depth rose. White British donors predominated, females outnumbered males, and clonal diversity was possibly underestimated.

This TCR was sampled from an adult in good health. The source material was peripheral blood, sampled on day 0 of AZD1222 vaccination. The V call is TRBV12-3 or TRBV12-4, the J call TRBJ1-6; D is undetermined. The CDR3 sequence: CASSLDGLTLHF. In DNA, the CDR3 is TGTGCCAGCAGTTTGGACGGCCTGACCCTCCACTTT.